This T cell receptor (beta chain) was sequenced during a study of cytomegalovirus exposure and HLA in healthy donors. Study-level results: Sequencing had likely introduced a cluster of highly shared sequence variants as an artifact.

PCR employed 60 Vbeta and 13 Jbeta primers. This table comes from immunoSEQ multiplex PCR, and its TCRdb copy is limited to in-frame clones, with some not included. The profile covers 110,000 to 150,000 clones, with around four fifths appearing a single time and around 3.2% taken by the ten largest. With regard to this clone: Its antigen remains unknown.

The receptor's source is a male donor in good health and CMV-seronegative. Sequenced input: PBMCs.

This chain's CDR3 is CASSSDSGGNYEQYF. The CDR3 DNA reads as TGTGCCAGCAGCTCGGATAGCGGGGGGAATTACGAGCAGTACTTC. V and J are TRBV11-2 and TRBJ2-7; 10 nucleotides match TRBD2. Trimming took 4 bases from V and 4 from J; bases not matched to a gene: 7. This CDR3 is 15 amino acids long. The germline V gene has CDR1 SGHAT and CDR2 FQNNGV. The full variable domain, in which reference TRBV11-2 and TRBJ2-7 provide the parts outside the CDR3, is EAGVAQSPRYKIIEKRQSVAFWCNPISGHATLYWYQQILGQGPKLLIQFQNNGVVDDSQLPKDRFSAERLKGVDSTLKIQPAKLEDSAVYLCASSSDSGGNYEQYFGPGTRLTVT.